Sequencing of this T cell receptor (beta chain) was carried out in a study of CD8+CD57+ T cells in acquired aplastic anemia. CD8+CD57+ cell expansion had been shown by flow cytometry in patients chosen for sequencing. V was pared by 5 bases and J by 4 bases, with 20 bases between. CDR1 is SGHTA and CDR2 is FQGTGA in the germline V gene. This CDR3 spans 16 amino acids. Profiling that covered TCR beta VDJ and CDR3 relied on genomic DNA as its template. MiXCR, applied by TCRdb to the reads, yields one record per CDR3 protein. Among more than 200,000 distinct CDR3 sequences listed, under 55% were seen once.

Sequencing used sorted CD4+, CD8+, or CD8+CD57+ T cells (not recorded which) from PBMCs. The TCR originated in a human donor with aplastic anemia. V usage is TRBV7-3 and J usage is TRBJ2-5, with D perhaps matching TRBD2 (5 bases). Here the CDR3 DNA reads TGTGCCAGCAGCCGCAACGGCGGGCGAGTCCGAGAGACCCAGTACTTC. Amino acid sequence: CASSRNGGRVRETQYF.